These 15 T cell receptor beta chains originate from one sample sequenced in a study of blood T cell repertoires in COVID-19. Assay: immunoSEQ multiplex PCR; the TCRdb copy retains only in-frame clones and omits some. The sample carries around 55,000 clones, approximately 88% recorded once. Sequencing was performed on peripheral blood. All receptors derive from a man between 40 and 49 years old with COVID-19, enrolled during active disease.

The chain couples TRBV21-1 to TRBJ1-5; the table's D call, TRBD1, has no DNA check behind it. TRBV21-1 is a recognized pseudogene. This CDR3 contains 18 residues. CDR3 in amino acids: CASSRKPRVAGSNQPQHF. The CDR3 DNA follows: TGTGCCAGCAGCAGAAAGCCCCGGGTGGCAGGGAGCAATCAGCCCCAGCATTTT.

The chain couples TRBV30 to TRBJ1-3; TRBD1 matches at 9 bases. The CDR3 totals 21 residues. J was trimmed by 7 bases and V by 3 bases; bases with no gene match: 28. Germline CDR1 and CDR2: GTSNPN and SVGIG (reference sequence). The CDR3 nucleotides are TGTGCCTGGAGCCTATGGGAAGGGTTAACAGGGGGCCTTCCAAGCGGGAACACCATATATTTT. Encoded protein: CAWSLWEGLTGGLPSGNTIYF.

This sequence joins TRBV25-1 and TRBJ1-1, with D possibly being TRBD1 (6 bases). This CDR3 is 14 amino acids long. From germline, CDR1 is MGHDK and CDR2 SYGVNS. V was clipped by 1 base and J by 11 bases, with 17 bases between them. In DNA form, the CDR3 reads TGTGCCAGCAGTGAATCTGGGCAGGGGCTTGGGGCTTTCTTT. Protein: CASSESGQGLGAFF.

The chain links TRBV2 to TRBJ2-3; 9 positions match TRBD1. The CDR3 is made up of 14 amino acids. Trimming at V came to 11 bases and at J to 5 bases, leaving 11 bases not matched to a gene. The germline CDR1 and CDR2 sequences are SNHLY and FYNNEI. The CDR3, as DNA: TGTGCCGACAGGGGGGGCGGGGGCCGAGATACGCAGTATTTT. Translation gives CADRGGGGRDTQYF. Together with reference TRBV2 and TRBJ2-3, the CDR3 gives the full variable domain: EPEVTQTPSHQVTQMGQEVILRCVPISNHLYFYWYRQILGQKVEFLVSFYNNEISEKSEIFDDQFSVERPDGSNFTLKIRSTKLEDSAMYFCADRGGGGRDTQYFGPGTRLTVL.

V and J are TRBV5-1 and TRBJ2-6, with TRBD1 as a possible D gene (5 bases). The CDR3 contains 15 residues. V gave up 4 bases and J gave up 0 bases, with 8 bases separating them. Germline values: CDR1 SGHRS, CDR2 YFSETQ. The CDR3 DNA reads as TGCGCCAGCAGCGGAAGGGGCTCTGGGGCCAACGTCCTGACTTTC. It is translated as CASSGRGSGANVLTF. Filled out from reference TRBV5-1 and TRBJ2-6, the complete variable domain reads KAGVTQTPRYLIKTRGQQVTLSCSPISGHRSVSWYQQTPGQGLQFLFEYFSETQRNKGNFPGRFSGRQFSNSRSEMNVSTLELGDSALYLCASSGRGSGANVLTFGAGSRLTVL.

The V call is TRBV6-5, the J call TRBJ2-1; TRBD2 matches 10 bases. Looked up from germline, CDR1 is MNHEY and CDR2 is SVGAGI. The trim removed 7 bases at V and 10 bases at J, leaving 13 bases unmatched. The CDR3 length is 15 residues. As DNA, the CDR3 is TGTGCCAGCACCCAAGGGAGCGGGGGGGCCGTCGAGCAGTTCTTC. Amino acid sequence: CASTQGSGGAVEQFF.

Worth noting for this clone: Relative to the germline gene, one junction end is altered; a read error may explain this. J is TRBJ2-1 and V is TRBV7-9; perhaps TRBD2 as D (6 bases). Germline V gives CDR1 SEHNR, CDR2 FQNEAQ (reference sequence). The CDR3 length is 11 residues. The CDR3 nucleotides read TGTGCCAGCAGCTTATCGGGGGAGCCGTTCTTC. Encoded protein: CASSLSGEPFF.

The table lists this clone with a count of one. The V call is TRBV2, the J call TRBJ2-7, with 9 bases lining up with TRBD2. With V trimmed by 4 bases and J by 5 bases, 3 bases remained unmatched. The CDR3 runs 13 residues. CDR1 and CDR2 (germline): SNHLY, FYNNEI. Here the CDR3 DNA reads TGTGCCAGCAGTGGCGGGGGGGGCGACGAGCAGTACTTC. This sequence encodes CASSGGGGDEQYF. The full variable domain, in which reference TRBV2 and TRBJ2-7 provide the parts outside the CDR3, is EPEVTQTPSHQVTQMGQEVILRCVPISNHLYFYWYRQILGQKVEFLVSFYNNEISEKSEIFDDQFSVERPDGSNFTLKIRSTKLEDSAMYFCASSGGGGDEQYFGPGTRLTVT.

The V and J genes are TRBV23-1 and TRBJ2-5; weak D call: TRBD1 (6 bases). TRBV23-1 is flagged as an ORF with uncertain function. The CDR3 is 16 residues long. With 4 bases removed from V and 2 bases from J, the gap between germline ends came to 17 bases. This chain's CDR3 is CASSRTGTSAQETQYF. The CDR3 DNA is TGCGCCAGCAGTCGTACCGGGACATCAGCACAAGAGACCCAGTACTTC.

The chain joins TRBV2 to TRBJ2-2; D is possibly TRBD1 (6 bases). Germline CDR1 SNHLY, CDR2 FYNNEI. There are 13 residues in the CDR3. Trimming stripped 6 bases from V and 6 bases from J, with 11 bases between. This CDR3 reads CASRVGQSGELFF. In DNA form, the CDR3 reads TGTGCCAGCAGAGTCGGACAGTCCGGGGAGCTGTTTTTT.

The chain joins TRBV11-2 to TRBJ1-2; 7 bases are shared with TRBD1. CDR3 length equals 15 residues. Losses at the gene ends were 5 bases for V and 0 bases for J; bases not matched to a gene: 6. From germline, CDR1 is SGHAT and CDR2 FQNNGV. CDR3 residues: CASSNRTGANYGYTF. In DNA, the CDR3 is TGTGCCAGCAGCAATCGGACAGGAGCTAACTATGGCTACACCTTC.

This clone has only one observation. The genes are TRBV2 and TRBJ2-7; 9 bases align to TRBD2. Germline V gene lookup returns CDR1 SNHLY and CDR2 FYNNEI. This CDR3 spans 13 amino acids. V was clipped by 5 bases and J by 7 bases; unmatched bases: 6. Here the CDR3 reads CASSRLAGREQYF. CDR3 coding DNA: TGTGCCAGCAGTCGCCTAGCGGGACGGGAGCAGTACTTC.

This clone has just one count. This chain uses TRBV5-1 with TRBJ1-1, with a weak D call TRBD1 (5 bases). This CDR3 spans 13 amino acids. CDR1 is SGHRS, CDR2 YFSETQ, per germline. Trimming pared 0 bases from V and 4 bases from J, leaving 7 bases between. The chain's CDR3 is CASSLGGATEAFF. CDR3 nucleotides: TGCGCCAGCAGCTTGGGCGGGGCCACTGAAGCTTTCTTT.

About this clone: A junction end diverges from the germline sequence, so it may reflect a read error. This CDR3 is also generated by other DNA sequences in the sample. The chain couples TRBV23-1 to TRBJ1-2; TRBD1 aligns across 7 bases. TRBV23-1 has ORF status, its function being uncertain. The CDR3 spans 14 residues. CDR3 protein: CASSQGDSNYGYTF. The CDR3 DNA reads as TGCGCCAGCAGTCAAGGGGACAGCAACTATGGCTATACCTTC.

The CDR3 spells CASSLLDVRGTGELFF. The CDR3 coding sequence is TGTGCCAGCAGCTTACTCGATGTACGGGGGACCGGGGAGCTGTTTTTT. The chain uses TRBV13 and TRBJ2-2, with a possible D match to TRBD2 (6 bases). Looked up from germline, CDR1 is PRHDT and CDR2 is FYEKMQ (reference sequence). CDR3 length: 16 residues. V shed 2 bases and J shed 5 bases, with 15 bases lying between them.